What follows is one T cell receptor beta chain and its context. The antigen remains unidentified. In the source study's methods: Filtering was not the same, since immunoSEQ gave junction-only sequences without quality scores. Sequencing used immunoSEQ multiplex PCR; TCRdb keeps in-frame clones, though not all of them. V and J calls and clone size come straight from that table; D and trimming were deduced from the DNA. The sample lists 2 million to 3 million clones; more than 85% were seen once. V was pared by 0 bases and J by 4 bases, with 3 bases of the junction left unmatched. Germline CDR1 reads ENHRY; CDR2 reads SYGVKD. The CDR3 runs to 15 residues. This specimen belongs to a study of shared clonotypes between healthy human individuals. The study, taken as a whole, reports: Sequencing depth was a factor that was expected to affect clonotype sharing among donors.

A CD45RA+ naive subset and a CD45RA-negative memory subset were split from CD4+ cells. The rearrangement links TRBV10-3 to TRBJ2-7; 10 bases are a match to TRBD1. The sequence came from a young man in good health. Some clones in this sample may be carry-over from other donors' samples. Sample: naive CD4+ T cells from PBMCs. Stated subset: CD45RA+ positively selected. CDR3 nucleotides: TGTGCCATCAGTGAGTCCGAGGGACAGGGGTACGAGCAGTACTTC. Translating it yields CAISESEGQGYEQYF.